This T cell receptor beta chain was captured in a study of neurological immune-mediated disorders. Germline loops: CDR1 DFQATT, CDR2 SNEGSKA (reference sequence). The CDR3 length is 13 residues. After removal of 5 bases from V and 5 bases from J, the junction contained 6 bases not matched to a gene. In this sample, this clonotype turned up many times. MiXCR, applied by TCRdb to the 5' RACE reads, yields one record per CDR3 protein. This table holds roughly 36,000 distinct CDR3 sequences, about 3.3% found once. Regarding time point: longitudinal time-point 1 (baseline). The receptor was isolated from a woman aged 60-75 years with multiple sclerosis. The sequencing input was PBMCs. V is TRBV20-1 and J is TRBJ2-5; 9 nucleotides match TRBD2. In DNA, the CDR3 is TGCAGTGCTCCGGGGACTAGCCGGGAGACCCAGTACTTC. Encoded protein: CSAPGTSRETQYF.